The sequence of this T cell receptor beta chain was determined in a study of shared clonotypes between healthy human individuals. Overall study context: Aged 18 to 49, the donors were two women and three men. General study points: Clonotype sharing among donors, it was expected, would be affected by sequencing depth. The genetic and exposure-history diversity represented was limited by few donors.

The CDR3 totals 13 residues. Trimming took off 0 bases at V and 6 bases at J, with 9 bases between the two ends. CDR1 and CDR2 (germline): MGHRA, YSYEKL. Profiled with immunoSEQ multiplex PCR; TCRdb holds only in-frame clones, not every one. The table includes roughly 480,000 clones, 79% detected once. All the donors were Caucasian adults who lived in Nashville, Tennessee. With regard to this clone: Its antigen is not identified.

Sequences were obtained from PBMCs. The sequence came from a woman between 40 and 55 years old in good health. Some clones in this sample may be carry-over from other donors' samples. This chain connects TRBV4-1 to TRBJ2-7; D gene uncertain. The CDR3 loop reads CASSQETAAEQYF. In nucleotides, the CDR3 is TGCGCCAGCAGCCAAGAGACGGCTGCCGAGCAGTACTTC.